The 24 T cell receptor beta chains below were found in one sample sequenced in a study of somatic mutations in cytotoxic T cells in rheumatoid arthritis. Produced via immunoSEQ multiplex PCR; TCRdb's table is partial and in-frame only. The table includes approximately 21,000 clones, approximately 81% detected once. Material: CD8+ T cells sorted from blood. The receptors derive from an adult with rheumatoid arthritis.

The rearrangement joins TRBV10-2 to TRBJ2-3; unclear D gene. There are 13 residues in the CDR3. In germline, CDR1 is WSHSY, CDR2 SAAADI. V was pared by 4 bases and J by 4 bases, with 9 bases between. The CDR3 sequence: CASSGLPPDTQYF. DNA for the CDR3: TGCGCCAGCAGTGGACTCCCCCCAGATACGCAGTATTTT.

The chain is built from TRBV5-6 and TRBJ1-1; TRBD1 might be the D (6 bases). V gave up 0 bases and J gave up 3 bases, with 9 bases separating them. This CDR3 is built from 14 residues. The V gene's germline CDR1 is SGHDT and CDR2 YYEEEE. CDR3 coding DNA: TGTGCCAGCAGCTTGGGGGGGGGCTACACTGAAGCTTTCTTT. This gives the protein CASSLGGGYTEAFF.

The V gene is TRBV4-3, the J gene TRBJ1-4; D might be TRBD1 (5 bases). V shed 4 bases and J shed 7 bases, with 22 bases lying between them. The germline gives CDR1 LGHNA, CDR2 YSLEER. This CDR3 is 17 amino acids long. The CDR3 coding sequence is TGCGCCAGCAGCCCAACCAACTTGGGGGATGGGGGTGAAAAACTGTTTTTT. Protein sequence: CASSPTNLGDGGEKLFF.

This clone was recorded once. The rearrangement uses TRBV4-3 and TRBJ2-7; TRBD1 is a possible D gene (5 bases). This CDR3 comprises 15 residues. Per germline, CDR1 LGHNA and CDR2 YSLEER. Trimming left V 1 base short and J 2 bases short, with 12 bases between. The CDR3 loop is CASSQGFTGPYEQYF. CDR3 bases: TGCGCCAGCAGCCAAGGGTTCACAGGACCCTACGAGCAGTACTTC.

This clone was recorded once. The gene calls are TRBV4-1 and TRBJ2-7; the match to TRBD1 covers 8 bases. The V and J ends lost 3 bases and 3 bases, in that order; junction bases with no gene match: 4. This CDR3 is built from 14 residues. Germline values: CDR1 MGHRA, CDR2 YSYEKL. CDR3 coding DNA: TGCGCCAGCAGCCAGGCAGGGGGCTTCTACGAGCAGTACTTC. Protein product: CASSQAGGFYEQYF.

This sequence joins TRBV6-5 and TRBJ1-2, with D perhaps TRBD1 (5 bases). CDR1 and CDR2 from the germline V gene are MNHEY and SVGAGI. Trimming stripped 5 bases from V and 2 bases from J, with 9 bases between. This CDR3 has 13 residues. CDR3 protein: CASSDRQNYGYTF. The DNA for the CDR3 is TGTGCCAGCAGTGACAGACAAAACTATGGCTACACCTTC.

This CDR3 reads CASSPRATGATGELFF. The CDR3 region has the DNA TGTGCCAGCAGCCCCCGAGCGACAGGGGCAACCGGGGAGCTGTTTTTT. The V gene is TRBV7-9, the J gene TRBJ2-2; 8 bases line up with TRBD1. The germline gives CDR1 SEHNR, CDR2 FQNEAQ (reference sequence). J was trimmed by 5 bases and V by 5 bases; bases with no gene match: 10. CDR3 length: 16 residues.

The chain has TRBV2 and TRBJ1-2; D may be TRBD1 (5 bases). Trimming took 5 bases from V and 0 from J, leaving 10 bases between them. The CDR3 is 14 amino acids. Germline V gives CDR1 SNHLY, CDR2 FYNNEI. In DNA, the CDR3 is TGTGCCAGCAGTTACAGGCCAACTAACTATGGCTACACCTTC. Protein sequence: CASSYRPTNYGYTF.

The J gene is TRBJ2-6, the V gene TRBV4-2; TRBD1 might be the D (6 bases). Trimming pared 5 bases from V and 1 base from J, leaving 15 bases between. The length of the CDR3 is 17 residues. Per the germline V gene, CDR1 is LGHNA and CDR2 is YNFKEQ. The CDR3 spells CASSRRQESSGANVLTF. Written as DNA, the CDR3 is TGTGCCAGCAGCAGGAGACAGGAATCATCTGGGGCCAACGTCCTGACTTTC.

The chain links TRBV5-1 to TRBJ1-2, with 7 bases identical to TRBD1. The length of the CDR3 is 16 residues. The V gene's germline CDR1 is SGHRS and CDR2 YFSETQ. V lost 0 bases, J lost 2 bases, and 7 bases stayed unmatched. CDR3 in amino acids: CASSLAATGLNYGYTF. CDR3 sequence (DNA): TGCGCCAGCAGCTTGGCCGCGACAGGGCTGAACTATGGCTACACCTTC. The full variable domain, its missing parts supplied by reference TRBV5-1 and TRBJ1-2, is KAGVTQTPRYLIKTRGQQVTLSCSPISGHRSVSWYQQTPGQGLQFLFEYFSETQRNKGNFPGRFSGRQFSNSRSEMNVSTLELGDSALYLCASSLAATGLNYGYTFGSGTRLTVV.

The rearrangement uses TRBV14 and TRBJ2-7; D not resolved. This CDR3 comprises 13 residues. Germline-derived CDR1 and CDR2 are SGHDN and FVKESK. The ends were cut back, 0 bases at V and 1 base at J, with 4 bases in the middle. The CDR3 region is CASSQEGSYEQYF. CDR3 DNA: TGTGCCAGCAGCCAAGAGGGGTCCTACGAGCAGTACTTC. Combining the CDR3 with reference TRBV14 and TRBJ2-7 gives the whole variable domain EAGVTQFPSHSVIEKGQTVTLRCDPISGHDNLYWYRRVMGKEIKFLLHFVKESKQDESGMPNNRFLAERTGGTYSTLKVQPAELEDSGVYFCASSQEGSYEQYFGPGTRLTVT.

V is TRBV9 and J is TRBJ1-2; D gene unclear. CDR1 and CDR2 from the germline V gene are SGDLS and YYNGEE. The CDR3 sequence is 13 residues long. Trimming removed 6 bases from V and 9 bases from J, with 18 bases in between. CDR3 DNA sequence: TGTGCCAGCACCACACCCTACACGGGGAGCTACACCTTC. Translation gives CASTTPYTGSYTF.

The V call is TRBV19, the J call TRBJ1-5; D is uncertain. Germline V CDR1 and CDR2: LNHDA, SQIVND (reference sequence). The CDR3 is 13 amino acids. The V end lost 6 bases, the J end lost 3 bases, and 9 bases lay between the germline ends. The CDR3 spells CASRISYNQPQHF. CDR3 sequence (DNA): TGTGCCAGTAGAATCTCCTACAATCAGCCCCAGCATTTT.

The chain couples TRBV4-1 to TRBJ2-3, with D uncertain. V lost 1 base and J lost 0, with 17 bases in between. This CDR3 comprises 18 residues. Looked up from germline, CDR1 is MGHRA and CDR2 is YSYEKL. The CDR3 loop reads CASSQVSPEESSTDTQYF. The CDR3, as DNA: TGCGCCAGCAGCCAAGTTTCCCCTGAGGAATCTAGCACAGATACGCAGTATTTT.

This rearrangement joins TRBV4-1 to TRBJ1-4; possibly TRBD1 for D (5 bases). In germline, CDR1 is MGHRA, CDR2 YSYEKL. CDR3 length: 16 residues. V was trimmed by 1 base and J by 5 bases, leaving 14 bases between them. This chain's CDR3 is CASSQVPQGENEKLFF. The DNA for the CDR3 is TGCGCCAGCAGCCAAGTCCCCCAGGGCGAGAATGAAAAACTGTTTTTT.

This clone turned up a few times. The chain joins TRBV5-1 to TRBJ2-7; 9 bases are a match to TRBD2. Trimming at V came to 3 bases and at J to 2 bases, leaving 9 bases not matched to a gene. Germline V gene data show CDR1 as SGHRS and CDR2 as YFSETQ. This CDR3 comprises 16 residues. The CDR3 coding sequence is TGCGCCAGCAGCTCAATAGCGGGGGAACTCCCCTACGAGCAGTACTTC. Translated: CASSSIAGELPYEQYF.

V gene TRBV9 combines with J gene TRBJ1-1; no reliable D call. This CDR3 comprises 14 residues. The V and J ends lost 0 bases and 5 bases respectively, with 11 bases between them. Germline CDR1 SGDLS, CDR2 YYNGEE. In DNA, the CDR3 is TGTGCCAGCAGCGTAGCCGAGGCCGGGACTGAAGCTTTCTTT. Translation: CASSVAEAGTEAFF.

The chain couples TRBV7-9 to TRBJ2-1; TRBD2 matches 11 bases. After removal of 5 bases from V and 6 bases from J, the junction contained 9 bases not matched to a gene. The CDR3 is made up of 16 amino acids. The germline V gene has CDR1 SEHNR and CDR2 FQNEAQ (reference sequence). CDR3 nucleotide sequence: TGTGCCAGCAGCAAGGGGGGGGGACTAGCGGCCAATGAGCAGTTCTTC. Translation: CASSKGGGLAANEQFF.

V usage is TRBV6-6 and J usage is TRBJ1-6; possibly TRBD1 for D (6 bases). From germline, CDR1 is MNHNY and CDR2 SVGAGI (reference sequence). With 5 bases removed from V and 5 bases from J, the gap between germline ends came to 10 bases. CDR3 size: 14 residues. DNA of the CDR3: TGTGCCAGCAGTCTTGGGGGCAATAATTCACCCCTCCACTTT. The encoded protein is CASSLGGNNSPLHF.

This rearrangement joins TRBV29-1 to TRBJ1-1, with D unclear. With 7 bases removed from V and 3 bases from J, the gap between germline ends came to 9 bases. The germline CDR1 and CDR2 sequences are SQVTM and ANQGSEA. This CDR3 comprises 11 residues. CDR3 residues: CSGGGDTEAFF. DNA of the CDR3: TGCAGCGGAGGAGGAGACACTGAAGCTTTCTTT.

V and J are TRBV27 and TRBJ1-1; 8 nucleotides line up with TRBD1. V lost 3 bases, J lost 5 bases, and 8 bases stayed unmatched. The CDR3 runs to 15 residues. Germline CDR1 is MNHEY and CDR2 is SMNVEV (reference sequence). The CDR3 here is CASSLVGQADTEAFF. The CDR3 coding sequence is TGTGCCAGCAGTTTGGTGGGACAGGCGGATACTGAAGCTTTCTTT.

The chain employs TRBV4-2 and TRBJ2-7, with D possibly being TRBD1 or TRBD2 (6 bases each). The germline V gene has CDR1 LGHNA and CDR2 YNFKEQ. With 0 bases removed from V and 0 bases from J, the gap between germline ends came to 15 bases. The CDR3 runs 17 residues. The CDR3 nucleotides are TGTGCCAGCAGCCAAGATAGGTACAGGGAGGCCTCCTACGAGCAGTACTTC. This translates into CASSQDRYREASYEQYF.

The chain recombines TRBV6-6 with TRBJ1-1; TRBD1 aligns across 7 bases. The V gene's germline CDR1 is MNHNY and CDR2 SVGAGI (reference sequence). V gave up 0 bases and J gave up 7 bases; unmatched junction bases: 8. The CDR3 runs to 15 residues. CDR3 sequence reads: CASSYSETGQGEAFF. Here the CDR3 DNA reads TGTGCCAGCAGTTACTCAGAGACAGGGCAAGGTGAAGCTTTCTTT.

As DNA, the CDR3 is TGTGCCAGCAGCTTGTGGGCAGTACCTGGGATTCAGCCCCAGCATTTT. This gives the protein CASSLWAVPGIQPQHF. The chain couples TRBV5-6 to TRBJ1-5; D unclear. The length of the CDR3 is 16 residues. Trimming removed 1 base from V and 6 bases from J, with 17 bases in between. Per the germline V gene, CDR1 is SGHDT and CDR2 is YYEEEE.